One T cell receptor (beta chain) is described in this entry. These data come from a study of T cell changes during pregnancy in multiple sclerosis. This table comes from immunoSEQ multiplex PCR, and its TCRdb copy is limited to in-frame clones, with some not included. The table has 70,000 to 75,000 clones, around 92% seen once. The CDR3 extends over 12 amino acids. Germline V gene sequence: CDR1 GTSNPN, CDR2 SVGIG (reference sequence). Trimming cost V 5 bases and J 4 bases, with 11 bases left between them. The chain recombines TRBV30 with TRBJ2-5, with D unresolved. The sample consisted of peripheral blood, taken before pregnancy. The sequence was obtained from a female donor with multiple sclerosis, enrolled in a pregnancy study. CDR3 protein: CAWDIGGETQYF. The CDR3 DNA is TGTGCCTGGGACATCGGTGGAGAGACCCAGTACTTC.